The T cell receptor (beta chain) described here comes from a study of CD8 T cells in ankylosing spondylitis. Findings and caveats of the study: Some motif variants were previously reported in reactive arthritis synovial fluid and blood. A motif in TCR beta, a set of eight or nine highly homologous variants, appeared characteristic of ankylosing spondylitis blood. As reported, disease-linked clones showed significant enrichment in matched ankylosing spondylitis synovial fluid. A CD8+ phenotype characterized the disease-linked clones, which were relatively rare in peripheral blood.

The authors made TCR beta libraries by quantitative 5'-RACE with molecular barcodes. Each CDR3 protein gets one entry after TCRdb re-called the 5' RACE reads with MiXCR. In the table there are approximately 540,000 distinct CDR3 sequences, roughly 12% of which are singletons. Worth noting for this clonotype: What it recognizes is unknown.

This CDR3 contains 15 residues. V gave up 3 bases and J gave up 2 bases, with 13 bases separating them. Germline V gene lookup returns CDR1 MGHRA and CDR2 YSYEKL. The source of this sequence is a male donor with ankylosing spondylitis. The sample taken for sequencing was blood, either unsorted or a sorted T cell fraction (not recorded which). The chain is built from TRBV4-1 and TRBJ1-2, with a possible D match to TRBD1 (6 bases). As DNA, the CDR3 is TGCGCCAGCAGCCAGCTAGGACAGAGAAACTATGGCTACACCTTC. Its protein product is CASSQLGQRNYGYTF.